In its sample, the clone carrying this TCR beta chain was seen many times. Its matching antigen is unknown. The data derive from a study of CD8 T cells in ankylosing spondylitis. The study, taken as a whole, reports: Ankylosing spondylitis blood appeared to carry a characteristic TCR beta motif of roughly eight highly homologous variants.

One entry per CDR3 protein results from TCRdb running MiXCR on the 5' RACE reads. The table records fewer than 550,000 distinct CDR3 sequences, approximately 5.3% of them present only once. This CDR3 contains 12 residues. Trimming cost V 5 bases and J 6 bases, with 12 bases left between them. The germline V gene encodes CDR1 SQVTM and CDR2 ANQGSEA. V and J are TRBV29-1 and TRBJ2-3; D is possibly TRBD1 (5 bases). The clonotype was recovered from a male donor with ankylosing spondylitis. Sample: blood, either unsorted or a sorted T cell fraction (not recorded which). CDR3 in amino acids: CSVRQGSDTQYF. The CDR3 nucleotides are TGCAGCGTTAGGCAGGGTTCCGATACGCAGTATTTT.